The 5 T cell receptor beta chains presented below share a single source sample, sequenced in a study of CD8+ T cells in alopecia areata. cDNA serving as the sequencing template came from extracted, reverse transcribed RNA. Produced via immunoSEQ multiplex PCR; TCRdb's table is partial and in-frame only. The data show some 110,000 clones, none appearing only once, with 15% to 20% held by the ten largest. The material sequenced was lesional skin. The receptors shown here come from a C3H/HeJ mouse with alopecia areata. This mouse strain has H2-k as its MHC haplotype.

Remarks on this clone: Mouse gene names apply. The read gets to within 4 residues of the CDR3 end, and the germline J gene fills in the rest. The J gene is TRBJ2-5, the V gene TRBV1; 7 bases agree with TRBD2. The CDR3 covers 15 residues. The V and J ends lost 6 bases and 2 bases, in that order; junction bases with no gene match: 8. CDR1 and CDR2 from the germline V gene are NSQYPW and LRSPGD (reference sequence). The CDR3 DNA, read in part, is TGCACCTGCAGGGGCCTACTGGGGACCCAAGAC. It codes for CTCRGLLGTQD. The whole CDR3 protein reads CTCRGLLGTQDTQYF.

This clone was counted a few times. Gene names and germline match the mouse. The read gets to within 4 residues of the CDR3 end, and the germline J gene fills in the rest. The chain uses TRBV19 and TRBJ2-5, with 8 nucleotides matching TRBD1. This CDR3 contains 14 residues. The germline gives CDR1 FNHDT, CDR2 SITEND (reference sequence). The CDR3 loop reads CASSMAGQADTQYF. CDR3 DNA (partial): TGTGCCAGCAGTATGGCGGGACAGGCGGAC.

This clone occurred a few times. Mouse names are used for the genes. The CDR3 is cut off 4 residues early in the read; its end comes from the germline J gene. The chain joins TRBV1 to TRBJ2-1, with TRBD2 matching over 11 bases. Germline V gene lookup returns CDR1 NSQYPW and CDR2 LRSPGD (reference sequence). CDR3 length: 16 residues. Trimming took 2 bases from V and 3 from J; bases not matched to a gene: 3. The CDR3 region is CTCSAKTGGVYAEQFF. Partial CDR3 DNA: TGCACCTGCAGTGCAAAGACTGGGGGGGTCTATGCT.

Regarding this clone: The gene names given are mouse names. The CDR3 goes on 4 residues after the read ends, and that part is filled in from the germline J gene. J is TRBJ2-5 and V is TRBV13-3; D call uncertain. Deletions cut 3 bases from V and 0 bases from J, with 8 bases between. The CDR3 has 14 amino acids. Per the germline V gene, CDR1 is NNHDY and CDR2 is SYVADS. CDR3 DNA (partial): TGTGCCAGCAGTGCCCTGGTTAACCAAGAC. Translation: CASSALVNQD. The full CDR3 is CASSALVNQDTQYF.

This clone has at least ten counts. The gene names here belong to mouse. The DNA ends 4 residues before the CDR3 does, and the rest of the CDR3 is filled in from the germline J gene. The chain has TRBV13-3 and TRBJ1-2; 10 nucleotides line up with TRBD1. Per the germline V gene, CDR1 is NNHDY and CDR2 is SYVADS. J was trimmed by 3 bases and V by 3 bases; bases with no gene match: 8. There are 16 residues in the CDR3. CDR3 bases read: TGTGCCAGCAGTGGACCCCGGGACAGGGGATACTCC. Protein product: CASSGPRDRGYS. The full CDR3 reads CASSGPRDRGYSDYTF.